These 9 T cell receptor beta chains were all obtained from the same sample, sequenced in a study of post-analysis software for immune sequencing data. Study-level results: In patients, about five TRBV segments were more frequent than in controls, with TRBV5-6, TRBV5-1 and TRBV20-1 among them.

These receptors have no known antigen. The TCR beta cDNA libraries contained unique molecular identifiers. TCRdb passed the PCR reads through MiXCR, listing each CDR3 protein once. This table has roughly 600,000 distinct CDR3 sequences, about 44% appearing once. What was sequenced was blood. The source is a girl aged 5 to 17 with multiple sclerosis.

A note on this clonotype: An end of the junction differs from the germline gene, which may be a read error. The chain has TRBV6-6 and TRBJ2-7; D not resolved. Germline CDR1 MNHNY, CDR2 SVGAGI (reference sequence). This CDR3 region has 13 residues. CDR3 in DNA: TGTGCCAGCAGTTACAAGGGCTCCTACGGGCAGTACTTC. It encodes CASSYKGSYGQYF.

The chain employs TRBV7-3 and TRBJ2-1; 8 bases are a match to TRBD2. With 0 bases clipped from V and 6 bases from J, the junction kept 4 bases outside the gene matches. The germline CDR1 and CDR2 sequences are SGHTA and FQGTGA. CDR3 length equals 15 residues. Here the CDR3 reads CASSLTLAGINEQFF. CDR3 sequence (DNA): TGTGCCAGCAGCTTAACCTTAGCGGGGATCAATGAGCAGTTCTTC.

This sequence joins TRBV5-1 and TRBJ2-3; no clear D gene. The germline V gene encodes CDR1 SGHRS and CDR2 YFSETQ. This CDR3 comprises 15 residues. The V end lost 2 bases, the J end lost 2 bases, and 12 bases lay between the germline ends. CDR3 protein: CASSFRAPHTDTQYF. The CDR3 DNA sequence: TGCGCCAGCAGCTTCCGGGCCCCCCACACAGATACGCAGTATTTT.

This clonotype was seen only a few times. V and J are TRBV16 and TRBJ2-7; weak D call: TRBD2 (5 bases). The CDR3 is 14 residues long. V lost 4 bases, J lost 3 bases, and 13 bases lay in between. Looked up from germline, CDR1 is KGHSY and CDR2 is FQNENV. CDR3 sequence (DNA): TGTGCCAGCAGCCCAGGCATAGCGAGCTACGAGCAGTACTTC. Its translation is CASSPGIASYEQYF.

The chain links TRBV29-1 to TRBJ1-6; D gene unclear. This CDR3 region has 13 residues. Germline CDR1 and CDR2: SQVTM and ANQGSEA. Trimming stripped 0 bases from V and 5 bases from J, with 5 bases between. This CDR3 reads CSVEDGDNSPLHF. In nucleotides, the CDR3 is TGCAGCGTTGAAGACGGGGATAATTCACCCCTCCACTTT.

This clonotype appeared once. The chain combines TRBV7-6 with TRBJ2-7, with 12 bases matching TRBD1. Germline values: CDR1 SGHVS, CDR2 FNYEAQ. The CDR3 is made up of 20 amino acids. With 2 bases clipped from V and 4 bases from J, the junction kept 18 bases outside the gene matches. This CDR3 reads CASSLRARGQGAVPGYEQYF. The CDR3 DNA reads TGTGCCAGCAGCTTAAGGGCCAGGGGACAGGGGGCAGTCCCTGGGTACGAGCAGTACTTC.

This chain joins TRBV15 and TRBJ2-5, with unresolved D. V was clipped by 0 bases and J by 5 bases, with 4 bases between them. The CDR3 has 12 residues. CDR1 and CDR2 from the germline V gene are LNHNV and YYDKDF (reference sequence). CDR3 coding DNA: TGTGCCACCAGCAGAGATTGGGAGACCCAGTACTTC. Amino acids: CATSRDWETQYF.

This clonotype appeared once. The junction departs from the called germline gene at one end, perhaps through a read error. The V gene is TRBV6-5, the J gene TRBJ2-4; a possible D gene is TRBD1 (5 bases). The CDR3 contains 13 residues. Germline V lookup: CDR1 MNHEY, CDR2 SVGAGI. The CDR3 DNA reads TGTGCCAGCAGTCCAGGGTCGGCCAACATTGAGTACTTC. Its protein is CASSPGSANIEYF.

This clonotype was seen more than once but under ten times. The chain has TRBV3-1 and TRBJ1-6; D is unresolved. Deletions cut 2 bases from V and 4 bases from J, with 9 bases between. The CDR3 covers 15 residues. Germline-derived CDR1 and CDR2 are LGHDT and YNNKEL (reference sequence). CDR3 amino acids: CASSQSDGYNSPLHF. In nucleotides, the CDR3 is TGTGCCAGCAGCCAATCGGACGGATATAATTCACCCCTCCACTTT.